Given below is one T cell receptor beta chain in context. Progressors' blood was drawn at hyperthyroidism diagnosis, before ophthalmopathy symptoms. A 10 ml volume of fresh peripheral blood provided the PBMCs. The sample is drawn from a study of T cells in Graves' hyperthyroidism and ophthalmopathy. Trimming cost V 1 base and J 3 bases, with 12 bases left between them. The CDR3 consists of 16 residues. There were TCR beta CDR3 regions amplified from RNA transcripts. RT-PCR in the first round (using the HTBI primer set) targeted the TCR CDR3. TCRdb processed the multiplex PCR reads anew with MiXCR; each CDR3 protein has one entry. This table holds about 580,000 distinct CDR3 sequences, approximately 14% found once.

The sequenced sample was blood. The chain joins TRBV12-3 or TRBV12-4 to TRBJ1-4, with a weak D call TRBD1 (5 bases). This TCR came from a woman aged 25 to 39 with Graves' hyperthyroidism that later progressed to Graves' ophthalmopathy. The CDR3, as DNA: TGTGCCAGCAGTTTAGAGGACTCGGGGGCTAATGAAAAACTGTTTTTT. It encodes CASSLEDSGANEKLFF.